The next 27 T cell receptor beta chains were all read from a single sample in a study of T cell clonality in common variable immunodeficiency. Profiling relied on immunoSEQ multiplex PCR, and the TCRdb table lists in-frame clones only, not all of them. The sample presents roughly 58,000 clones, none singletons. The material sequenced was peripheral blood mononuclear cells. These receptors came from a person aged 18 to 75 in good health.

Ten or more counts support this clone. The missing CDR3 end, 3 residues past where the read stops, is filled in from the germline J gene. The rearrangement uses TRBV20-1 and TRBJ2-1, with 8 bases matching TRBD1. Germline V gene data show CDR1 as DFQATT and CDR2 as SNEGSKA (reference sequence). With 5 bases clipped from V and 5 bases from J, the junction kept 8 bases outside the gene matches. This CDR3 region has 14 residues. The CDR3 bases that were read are TGCAGTGCTGCGCGGACAGGGACAAACAATGAG. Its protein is CSAARTGTNNE. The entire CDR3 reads CSAARTGTNNEQFF.

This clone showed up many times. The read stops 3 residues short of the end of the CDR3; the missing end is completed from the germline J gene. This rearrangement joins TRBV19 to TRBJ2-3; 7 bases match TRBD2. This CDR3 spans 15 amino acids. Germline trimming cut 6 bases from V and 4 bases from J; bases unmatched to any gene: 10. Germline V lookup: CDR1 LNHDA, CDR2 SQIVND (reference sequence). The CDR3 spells CASSPTSSGSDTQYF. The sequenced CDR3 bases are TGTGCCAGTAGCCCGACTAGCAGTGGATCAGATACG.

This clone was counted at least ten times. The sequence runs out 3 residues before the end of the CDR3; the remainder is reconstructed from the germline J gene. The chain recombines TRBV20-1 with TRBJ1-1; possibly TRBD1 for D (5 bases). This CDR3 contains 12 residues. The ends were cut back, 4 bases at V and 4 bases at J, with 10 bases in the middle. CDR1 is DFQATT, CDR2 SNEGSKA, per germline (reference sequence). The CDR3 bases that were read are TGCAGTGCTACAACGGGGGGCACTGAA. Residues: CSATTGGTE. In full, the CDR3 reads CSATTGGTEAFF.

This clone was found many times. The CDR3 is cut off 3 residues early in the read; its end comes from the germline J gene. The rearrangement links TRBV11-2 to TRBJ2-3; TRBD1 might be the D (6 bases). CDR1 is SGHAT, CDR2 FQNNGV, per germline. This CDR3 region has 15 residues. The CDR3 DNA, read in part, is TGTGCCAGCAGCTTAGAGGGTTTTTCACAGGGAACG. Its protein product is CASSLEGFSQGT. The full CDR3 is CASSLEGFSQGTQYF.

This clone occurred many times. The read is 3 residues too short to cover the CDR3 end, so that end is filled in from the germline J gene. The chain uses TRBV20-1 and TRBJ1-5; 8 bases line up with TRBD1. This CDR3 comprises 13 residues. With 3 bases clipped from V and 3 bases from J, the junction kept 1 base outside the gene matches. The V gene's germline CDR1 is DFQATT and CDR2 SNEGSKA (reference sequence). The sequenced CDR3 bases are TGCAGTGCTAGGGACAGGGCCAATCAGCCC. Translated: CSARDRANQP. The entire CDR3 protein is CSARDRANQPQHF.

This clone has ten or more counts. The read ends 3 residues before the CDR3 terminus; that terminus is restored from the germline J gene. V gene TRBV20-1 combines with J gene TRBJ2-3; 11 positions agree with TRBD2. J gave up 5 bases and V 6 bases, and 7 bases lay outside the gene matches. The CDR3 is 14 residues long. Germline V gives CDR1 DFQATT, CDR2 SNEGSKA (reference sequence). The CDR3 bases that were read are TGCAGTGCGACCACTAGCGGGAGACAAGATACG. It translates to CSATTSGRQDT. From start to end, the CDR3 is CSATTSGRQDTQYF.

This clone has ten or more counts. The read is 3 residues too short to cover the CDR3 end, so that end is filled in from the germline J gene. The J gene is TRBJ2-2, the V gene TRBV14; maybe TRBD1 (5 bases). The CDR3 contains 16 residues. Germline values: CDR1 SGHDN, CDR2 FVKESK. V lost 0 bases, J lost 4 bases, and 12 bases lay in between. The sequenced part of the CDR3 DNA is TGTGCCAGCAGCCAAGAACGGGCAGGGCTCACCGGGGAG. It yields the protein CASSQERAGLTGE. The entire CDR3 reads CASSQERAGLTGELFF.

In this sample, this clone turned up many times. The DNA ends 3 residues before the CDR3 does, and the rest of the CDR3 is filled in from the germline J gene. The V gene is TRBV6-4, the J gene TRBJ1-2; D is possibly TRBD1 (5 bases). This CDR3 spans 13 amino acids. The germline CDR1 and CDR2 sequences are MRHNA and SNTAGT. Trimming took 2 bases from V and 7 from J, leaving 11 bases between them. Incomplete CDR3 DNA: TGTGCCAGCAGTGACAGGGGAGGGTCTGGC. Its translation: CASSDRGGSG. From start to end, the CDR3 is CASSDRGGSGYTF.

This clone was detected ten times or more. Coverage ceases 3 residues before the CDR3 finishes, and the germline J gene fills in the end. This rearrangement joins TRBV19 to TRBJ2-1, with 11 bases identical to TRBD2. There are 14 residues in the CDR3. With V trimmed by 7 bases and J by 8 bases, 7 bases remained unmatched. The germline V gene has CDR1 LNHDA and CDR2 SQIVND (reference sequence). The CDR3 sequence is CASMGLAGGDEQFF. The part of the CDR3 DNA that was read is TGTGCCAGTATGGGGCTAGCGGGAGGTGATGAG.

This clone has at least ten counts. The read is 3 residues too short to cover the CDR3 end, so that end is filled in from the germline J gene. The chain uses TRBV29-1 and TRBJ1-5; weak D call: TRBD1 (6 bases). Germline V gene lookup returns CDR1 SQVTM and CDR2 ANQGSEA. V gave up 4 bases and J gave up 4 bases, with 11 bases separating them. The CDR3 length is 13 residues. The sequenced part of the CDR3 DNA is TGCAGCGTTGCGGACAGCCTTAATCAGCCC. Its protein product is CSVADSLNQP. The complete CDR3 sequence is CSVADSLNQPQHF.

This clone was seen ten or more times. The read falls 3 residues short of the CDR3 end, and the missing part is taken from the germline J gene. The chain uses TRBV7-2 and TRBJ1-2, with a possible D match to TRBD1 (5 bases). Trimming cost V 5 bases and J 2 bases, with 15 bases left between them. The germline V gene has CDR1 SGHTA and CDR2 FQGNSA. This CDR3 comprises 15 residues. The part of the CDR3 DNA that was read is TGTGCCAGCAGCCGTACCCTGGGGGGGAACTATGGC. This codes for CASSRTLGGNYG. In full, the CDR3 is CASSRTLGGNYGYTF.

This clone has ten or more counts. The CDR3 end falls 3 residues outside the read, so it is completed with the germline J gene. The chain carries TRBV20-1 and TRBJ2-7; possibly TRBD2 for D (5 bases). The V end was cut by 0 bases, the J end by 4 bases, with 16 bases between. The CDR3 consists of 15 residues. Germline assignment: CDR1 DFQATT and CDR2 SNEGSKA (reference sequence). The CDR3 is CSARDRAGPSYEQYF. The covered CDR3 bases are TGCAGTGCTAGAGATCGGGCGGGCCCTTCGTACGAG.

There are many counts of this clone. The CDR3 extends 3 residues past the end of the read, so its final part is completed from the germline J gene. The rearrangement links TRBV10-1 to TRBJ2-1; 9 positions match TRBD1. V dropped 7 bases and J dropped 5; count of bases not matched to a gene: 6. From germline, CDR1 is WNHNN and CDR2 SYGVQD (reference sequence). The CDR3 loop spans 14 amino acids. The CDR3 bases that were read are TGCGCCAGCATCAGGGACAGGGAGGACAATGAG. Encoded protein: CASIRDREDNE. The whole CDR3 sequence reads CASIRDREDNEQFF.

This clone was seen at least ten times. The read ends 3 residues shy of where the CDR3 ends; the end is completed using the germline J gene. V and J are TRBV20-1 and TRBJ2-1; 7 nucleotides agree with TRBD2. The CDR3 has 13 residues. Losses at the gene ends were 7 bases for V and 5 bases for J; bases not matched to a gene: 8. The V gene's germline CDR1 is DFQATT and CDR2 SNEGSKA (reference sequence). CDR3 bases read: TGCAGTGAAAAGCGGGATTTCAACAATGAG. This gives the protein CSEKRDFNNE. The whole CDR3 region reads CSEKRDFNNEQFF.

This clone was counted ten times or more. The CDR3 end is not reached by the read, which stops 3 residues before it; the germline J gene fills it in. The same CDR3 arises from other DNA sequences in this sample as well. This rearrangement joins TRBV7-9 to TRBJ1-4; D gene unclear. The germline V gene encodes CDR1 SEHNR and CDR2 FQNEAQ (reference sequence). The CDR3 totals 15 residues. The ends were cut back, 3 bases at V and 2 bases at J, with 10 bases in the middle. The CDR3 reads CASSFPSTTNEKLFF. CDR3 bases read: TGTGCCAGCAGCTTTCCCTCTACTACTAATGAAAAA.

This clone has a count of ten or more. The covered CDR3 bases are TGTGCCTGGAGCGGCCCGAGCGGGGGC. The encoded protein is CAWSGPSGG. Given in full, the CDR3 is CAWSGPSGGYTF. The J gene is TRBJ1-2, the V gene TRBV30; no definite D call. The read stops 3 residues short of the end of the CDR3; the missing end is completed from the germline J gene. Germline V gene data show CDR1 as GTSNPN and CDR2 as SVGIG (reference sequence). This CDR3 comprises 12 residues.

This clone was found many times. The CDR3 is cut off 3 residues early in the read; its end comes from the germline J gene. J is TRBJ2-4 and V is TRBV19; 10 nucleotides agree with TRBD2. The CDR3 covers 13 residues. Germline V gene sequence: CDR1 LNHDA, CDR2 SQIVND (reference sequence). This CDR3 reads CASSLSSGSLQYF. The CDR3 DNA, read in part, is TGTGCCAGTAGTTTATCTAGCGGGAGCCTT.

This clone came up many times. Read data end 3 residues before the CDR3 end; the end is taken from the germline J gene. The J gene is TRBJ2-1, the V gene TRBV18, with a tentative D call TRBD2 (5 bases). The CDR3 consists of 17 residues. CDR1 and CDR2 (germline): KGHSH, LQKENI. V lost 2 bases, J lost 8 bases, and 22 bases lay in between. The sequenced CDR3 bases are TGTGCCAGCTCACCAAGTCTTCTCGGCGGCGGGCTTGATGAG. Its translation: CASSPSLLGGGLDE. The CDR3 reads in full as CASSPSLLGGGLDEQFF.

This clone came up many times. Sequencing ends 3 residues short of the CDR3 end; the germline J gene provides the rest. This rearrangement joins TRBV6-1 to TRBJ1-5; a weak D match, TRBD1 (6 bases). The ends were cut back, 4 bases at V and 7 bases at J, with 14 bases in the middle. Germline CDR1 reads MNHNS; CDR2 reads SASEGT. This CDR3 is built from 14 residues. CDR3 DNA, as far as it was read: TGTGCCAGCAGTGCCCGGACAGCCGACCAGCCC. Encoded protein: CASSARTADQP. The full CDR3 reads CASSARTADQPQHF.

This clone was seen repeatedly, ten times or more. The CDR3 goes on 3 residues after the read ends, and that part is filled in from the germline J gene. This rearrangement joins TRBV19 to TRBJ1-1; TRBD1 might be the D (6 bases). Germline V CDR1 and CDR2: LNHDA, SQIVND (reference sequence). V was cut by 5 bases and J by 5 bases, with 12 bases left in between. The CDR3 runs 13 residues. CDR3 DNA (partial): TGTGCCAGTAGTTTAACAGGGAGGACTGAA. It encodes CASSLTGRTE. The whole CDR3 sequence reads CASSLTGRTEAFF.

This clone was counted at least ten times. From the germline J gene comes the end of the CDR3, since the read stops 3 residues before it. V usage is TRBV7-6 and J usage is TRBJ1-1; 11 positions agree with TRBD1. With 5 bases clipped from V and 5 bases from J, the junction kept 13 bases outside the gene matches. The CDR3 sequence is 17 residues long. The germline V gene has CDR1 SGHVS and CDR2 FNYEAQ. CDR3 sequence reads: CASSTLPWTGGQTEAFF. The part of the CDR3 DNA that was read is TGTGCCAGCAGCACACTGCCCTGGACAGGGGGCCAGACTGAA.

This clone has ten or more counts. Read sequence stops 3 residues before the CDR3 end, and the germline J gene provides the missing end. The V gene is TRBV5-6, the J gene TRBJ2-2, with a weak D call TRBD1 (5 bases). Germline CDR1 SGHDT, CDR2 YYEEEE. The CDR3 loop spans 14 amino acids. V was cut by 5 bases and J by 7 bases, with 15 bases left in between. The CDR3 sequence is CASRWGRANGELFF. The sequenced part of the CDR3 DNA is TGTGCCAGCAGGTGGGGCAGGGCTAACGGGGAG.

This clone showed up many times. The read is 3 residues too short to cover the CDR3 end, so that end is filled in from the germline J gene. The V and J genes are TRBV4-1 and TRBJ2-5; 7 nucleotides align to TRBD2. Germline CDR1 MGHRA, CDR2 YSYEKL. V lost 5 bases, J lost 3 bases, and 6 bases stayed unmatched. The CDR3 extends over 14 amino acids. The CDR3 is CASSSPSGKETQYF. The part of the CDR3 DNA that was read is TGCGCCAGCAGCTCACCTAGCGGTAAAGAGACC.

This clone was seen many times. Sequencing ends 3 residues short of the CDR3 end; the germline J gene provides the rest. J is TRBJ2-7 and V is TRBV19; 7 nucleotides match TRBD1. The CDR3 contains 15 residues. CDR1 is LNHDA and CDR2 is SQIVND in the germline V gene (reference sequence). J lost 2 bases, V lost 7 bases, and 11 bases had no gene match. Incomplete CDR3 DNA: TGTGCCAGTACCCAACAGGGGAATGGGCCCTACGAG. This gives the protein CASTQQGNGPYE. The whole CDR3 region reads CASTQQGNGPYEQYF.

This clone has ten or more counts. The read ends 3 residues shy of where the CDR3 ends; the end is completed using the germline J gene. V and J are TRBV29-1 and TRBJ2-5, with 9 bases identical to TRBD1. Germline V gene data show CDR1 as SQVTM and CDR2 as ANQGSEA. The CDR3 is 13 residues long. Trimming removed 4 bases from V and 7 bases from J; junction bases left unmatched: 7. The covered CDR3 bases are TGCAGCGTTGCGACAGGGGGACCAACGACC. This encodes CSVATGGPTT. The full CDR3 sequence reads CSVATGGPTTQYF.

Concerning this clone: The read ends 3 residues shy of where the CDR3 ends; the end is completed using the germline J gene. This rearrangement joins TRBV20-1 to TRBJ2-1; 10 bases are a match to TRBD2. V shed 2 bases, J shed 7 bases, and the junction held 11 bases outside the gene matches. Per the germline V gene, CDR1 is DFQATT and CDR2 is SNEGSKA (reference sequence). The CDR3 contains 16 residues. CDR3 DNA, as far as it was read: TGCAGTGCTAGACCCCCTAGCGGGAGAGTTAGAAATGAG. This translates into CSARPPSGRVRNE. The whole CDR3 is CSARPPSGRVRNEQFF.

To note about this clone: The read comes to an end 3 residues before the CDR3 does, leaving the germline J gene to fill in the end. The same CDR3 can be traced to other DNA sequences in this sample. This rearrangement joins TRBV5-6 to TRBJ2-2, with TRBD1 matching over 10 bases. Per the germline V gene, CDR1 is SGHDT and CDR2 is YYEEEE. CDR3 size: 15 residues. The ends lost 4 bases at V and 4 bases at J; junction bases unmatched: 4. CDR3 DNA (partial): TGTGCCAGCAGCCTACGGACAGGGGGCACCGGGGAG. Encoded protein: CASSLRTGGTGE. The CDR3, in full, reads CASSLRTGGTGELFF.